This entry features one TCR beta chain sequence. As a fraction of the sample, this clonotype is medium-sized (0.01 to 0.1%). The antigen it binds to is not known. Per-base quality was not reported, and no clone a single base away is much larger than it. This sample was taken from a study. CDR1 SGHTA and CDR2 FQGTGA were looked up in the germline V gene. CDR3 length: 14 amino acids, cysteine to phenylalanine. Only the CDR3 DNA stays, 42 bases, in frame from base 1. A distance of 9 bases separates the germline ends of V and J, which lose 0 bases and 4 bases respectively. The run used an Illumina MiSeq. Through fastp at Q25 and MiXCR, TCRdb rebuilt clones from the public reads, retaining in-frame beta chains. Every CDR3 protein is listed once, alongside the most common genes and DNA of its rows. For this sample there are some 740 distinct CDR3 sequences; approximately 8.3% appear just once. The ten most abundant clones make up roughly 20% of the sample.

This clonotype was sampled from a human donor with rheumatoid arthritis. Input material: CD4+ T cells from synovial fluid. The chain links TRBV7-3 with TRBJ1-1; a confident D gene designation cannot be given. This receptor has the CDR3 CASSLTGSATEAFF. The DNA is TGTGCCAGCAGCTTAACCGGATCGGCCACTGAAGCTTTCTTT.